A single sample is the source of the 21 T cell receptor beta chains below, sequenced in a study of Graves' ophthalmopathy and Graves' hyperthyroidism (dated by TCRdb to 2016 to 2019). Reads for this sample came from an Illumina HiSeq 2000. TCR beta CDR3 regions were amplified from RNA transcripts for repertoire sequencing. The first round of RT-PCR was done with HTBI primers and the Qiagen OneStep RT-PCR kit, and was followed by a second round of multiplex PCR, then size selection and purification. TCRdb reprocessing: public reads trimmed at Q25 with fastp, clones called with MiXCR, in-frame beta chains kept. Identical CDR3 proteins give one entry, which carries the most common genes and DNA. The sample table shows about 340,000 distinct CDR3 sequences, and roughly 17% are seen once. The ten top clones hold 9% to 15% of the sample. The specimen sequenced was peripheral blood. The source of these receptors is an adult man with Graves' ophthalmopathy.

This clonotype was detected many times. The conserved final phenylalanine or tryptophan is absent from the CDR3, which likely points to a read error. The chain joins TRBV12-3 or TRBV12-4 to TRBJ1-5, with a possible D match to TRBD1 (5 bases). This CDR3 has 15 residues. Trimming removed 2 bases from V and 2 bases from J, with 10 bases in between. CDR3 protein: CASSLSDNGNQPQHL. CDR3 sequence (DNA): TGTGCCAGCAGTTTATCGGACAACGGCAATCAGCCCCAGCATCTT.

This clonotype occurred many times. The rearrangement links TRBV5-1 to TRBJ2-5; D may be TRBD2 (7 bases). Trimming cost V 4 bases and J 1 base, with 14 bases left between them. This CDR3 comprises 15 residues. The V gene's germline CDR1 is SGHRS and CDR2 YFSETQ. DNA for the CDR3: TGCGCCAGCAGCGCAAGAGGGGGGGCCCAAGAGACCCAGTACTTC. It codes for CASSARGGAQETQYF.

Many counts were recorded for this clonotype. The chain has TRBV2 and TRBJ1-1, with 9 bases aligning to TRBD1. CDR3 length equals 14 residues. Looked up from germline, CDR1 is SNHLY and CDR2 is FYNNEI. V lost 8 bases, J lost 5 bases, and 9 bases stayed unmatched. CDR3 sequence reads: CASGRDREVTEAFF. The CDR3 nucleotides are TGTGCCAGCGGCCGGGACAGGGAGGTGACTGAAGCTTTCTTT.

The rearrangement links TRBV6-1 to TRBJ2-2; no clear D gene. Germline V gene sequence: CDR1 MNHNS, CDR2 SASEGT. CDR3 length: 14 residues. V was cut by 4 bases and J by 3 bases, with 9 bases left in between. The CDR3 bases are TGTGCCAGCAGTGTAGGCTTAGACACCGGGGAGCTGTTTTTT. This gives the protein CASSVGLDTGELFF.

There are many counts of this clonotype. CDR3 loop: CASSPDRGTGNQPQHF. The CDR3 DNA reads TGTGCCAGCAGTCCGGACAGGGGCACGGGCAATCAGCCCCAGCATTTT. The rearrangement uses TRBV6-4 and TRBJ1-5; 9 bases match TRBD1. Trimming cost V 5 bases and J 2 bases; bases outside gene matches: 7. The V gene's germline CDR1 is MRHNA and CDR2 SNTAGT. CDR3 length: 16 residues.

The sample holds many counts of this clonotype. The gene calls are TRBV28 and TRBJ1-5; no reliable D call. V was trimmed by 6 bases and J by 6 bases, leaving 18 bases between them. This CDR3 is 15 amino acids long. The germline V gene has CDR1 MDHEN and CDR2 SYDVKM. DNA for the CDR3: TGTGCCAGCAGCCGTGACAATTCGGGCATTCAGCCCCAGCATTTT. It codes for CASSRDNSGIQPQHF.

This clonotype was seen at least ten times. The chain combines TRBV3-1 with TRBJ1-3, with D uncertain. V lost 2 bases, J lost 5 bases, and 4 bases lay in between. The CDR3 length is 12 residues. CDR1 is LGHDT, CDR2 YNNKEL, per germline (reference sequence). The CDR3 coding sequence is TGTGCCAGCAGCCAAAGTCGAAACACCATATATTTT. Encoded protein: CASSQSRNTIYF.

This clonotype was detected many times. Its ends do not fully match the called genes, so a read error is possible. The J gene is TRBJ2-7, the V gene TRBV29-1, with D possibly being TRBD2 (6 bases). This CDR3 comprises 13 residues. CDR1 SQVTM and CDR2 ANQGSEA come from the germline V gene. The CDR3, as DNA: TGCAGCGTCGAAGGTATAGGGAGGTACGAGCAGTACTTC. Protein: CSVEGIGRYEQYF.

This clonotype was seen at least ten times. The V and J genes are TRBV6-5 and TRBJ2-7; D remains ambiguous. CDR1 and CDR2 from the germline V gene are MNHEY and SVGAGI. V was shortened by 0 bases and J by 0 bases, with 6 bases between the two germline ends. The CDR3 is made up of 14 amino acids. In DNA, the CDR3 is TGTGCCAGCAGTTACTCGAAGGGCTCCTACGAGCAGTACTTC. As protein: CASSYSKGSYEQYF.

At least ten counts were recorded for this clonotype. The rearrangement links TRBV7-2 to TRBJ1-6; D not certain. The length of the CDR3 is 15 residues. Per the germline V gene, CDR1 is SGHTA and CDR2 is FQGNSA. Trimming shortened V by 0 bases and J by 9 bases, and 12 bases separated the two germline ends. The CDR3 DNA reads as TGTGCCAGCAGCTTAGCTTATTTAGGCAGTTCACCCCTCCACTTT. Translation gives CASSLAYLGSSPLHF.

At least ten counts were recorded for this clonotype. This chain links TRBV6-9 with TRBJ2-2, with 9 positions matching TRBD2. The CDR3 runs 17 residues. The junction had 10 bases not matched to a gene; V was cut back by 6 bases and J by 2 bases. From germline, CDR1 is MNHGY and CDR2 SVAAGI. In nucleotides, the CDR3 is TGTGCCAGCAGACGCATCGGACTAGCGTTAAACACCGGGGAGCTGTTTTTT. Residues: CASRRIGLALNTGELFF.

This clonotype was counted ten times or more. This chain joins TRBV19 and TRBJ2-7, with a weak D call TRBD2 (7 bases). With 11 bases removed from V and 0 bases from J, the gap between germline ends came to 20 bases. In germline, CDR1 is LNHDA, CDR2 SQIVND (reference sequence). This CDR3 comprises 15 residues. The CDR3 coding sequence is TGTGCCCTTCCGGGAGGAGGGGGGCCCTCCTACGAGCAGTACTTC. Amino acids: CALPGGGGPSYEQYF.

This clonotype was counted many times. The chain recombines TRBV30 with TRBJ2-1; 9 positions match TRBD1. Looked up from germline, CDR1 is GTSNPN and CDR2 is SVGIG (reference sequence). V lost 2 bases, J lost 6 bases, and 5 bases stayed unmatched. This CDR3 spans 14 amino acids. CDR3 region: CAWSIGTGSNEQFF. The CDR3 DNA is TGTGCCTGGAGTATTGGGACAGGGTCCAATGAGCAGTTCTTC.

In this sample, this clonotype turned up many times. The CDR3 loop reads CASSQEETGWGNQPQHF. The CDR3 region has the DNA TGCGCCAGCAGCCAAGAAGAAACAGGGTGGGGCAATCAGCCCCAGCATTTT. This rearrangement joins TRBV4-1 to TRBJ1-5; D perhaps matches TRBD1 (6 bases). Germline V gene data show CDR1 as MGHRA and CDR2 as YSYEKL. The CDR3 runs 17 residues. V shed 0 bases and J shed 2 bases, with 14 bases lying between them.

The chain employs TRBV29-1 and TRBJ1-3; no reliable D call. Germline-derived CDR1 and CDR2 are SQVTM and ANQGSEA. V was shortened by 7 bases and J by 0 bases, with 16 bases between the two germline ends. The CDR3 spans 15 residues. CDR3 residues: CSAENLGSSGNTIYF. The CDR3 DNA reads TGCAGCGCCGAAAACCTCGGGAGCTCTGGAAACACCATATATTTT.

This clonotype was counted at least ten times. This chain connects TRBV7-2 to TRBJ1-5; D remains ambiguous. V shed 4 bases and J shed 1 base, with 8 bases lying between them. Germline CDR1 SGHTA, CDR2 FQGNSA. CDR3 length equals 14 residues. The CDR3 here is CASSSGLSNQPQHF. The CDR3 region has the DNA TGTGCCAGCAGCTCCGGACTGAGCAATCAGCCCCAGCATTTT.

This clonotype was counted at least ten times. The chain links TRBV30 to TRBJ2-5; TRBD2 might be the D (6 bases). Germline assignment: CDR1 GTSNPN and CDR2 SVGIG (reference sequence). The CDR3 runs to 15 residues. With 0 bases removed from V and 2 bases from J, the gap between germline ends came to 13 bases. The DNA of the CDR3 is TGTGCCTGGAGTGTACCAACACGGGGGCAAGAGACCCAGTACTTC. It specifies CAWSVPTRGQETQYF. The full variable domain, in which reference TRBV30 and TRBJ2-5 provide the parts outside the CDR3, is SQTIHQWPATLVQPVGSPLSLECTVEGTSNPNLYWYRQAAGRGLQLLFYSVGIGQISSEVPQNLSASRPQDRQFILSSKKLLLSDSGFYLCAWSVPTRGQETQYFGPGTRLLVL.

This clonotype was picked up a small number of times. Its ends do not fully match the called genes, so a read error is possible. The CDR3 spells CSASVALGGSYEQSF. CDR3 DNA: TGCAGTGCTAGTGTGGCGCTGGGGGGCTCCTACGAGCAGTCCTTC. V and J are TRBV20-1 and TRBJ2-7; the D gene could be TRBD1 or TRBD2 (6 bases each). Germline CDR1 DFQATT, CDR2 SNEGSKA (reference sequence). The CDR3 sequence is 15 residues long.

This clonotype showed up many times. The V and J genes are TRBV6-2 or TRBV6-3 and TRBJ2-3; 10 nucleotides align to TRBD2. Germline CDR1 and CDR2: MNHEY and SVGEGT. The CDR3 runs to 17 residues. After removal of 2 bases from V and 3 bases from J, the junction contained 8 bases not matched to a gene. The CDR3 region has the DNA TGTGCCAGCAGTTACCTAGCGGGAGTCTCGGGAACAGATACGCAGTATTTT. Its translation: CASSYLAGVSGTDTQYF.

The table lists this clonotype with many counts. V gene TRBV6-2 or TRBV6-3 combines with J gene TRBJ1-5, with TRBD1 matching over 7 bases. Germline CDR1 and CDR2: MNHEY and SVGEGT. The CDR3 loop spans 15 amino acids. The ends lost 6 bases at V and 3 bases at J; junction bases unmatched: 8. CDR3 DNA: TGTGCCAGCAGCTCCCGGACAGGCCTCAATCAGCCCCAGCATTTT. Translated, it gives CASSSRTGLNQPQHF.

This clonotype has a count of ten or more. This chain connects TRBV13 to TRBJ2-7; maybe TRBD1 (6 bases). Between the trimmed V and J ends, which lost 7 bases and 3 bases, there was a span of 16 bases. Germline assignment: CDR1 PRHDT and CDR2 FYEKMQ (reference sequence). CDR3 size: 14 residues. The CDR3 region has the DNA TGTGCCAGCACTTTCCCAGGGGTAGACTACGAGCAGTACTTC. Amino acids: CASTFPGVDYEQYF.